This T cell receptor (beta chain) comes out of a study of T cell changes during pregnancy in multiple sclerosis. Profiled with immunoSEQ multiplex PCR; TCRdb holds only in-frame clones, not every one. There are 45,000 to 60,000 clones in the sample; roughly nine tenths occur only once, and roughly 8.5% lies in the top ten. After removal of 4 bases from V and 4 bases from J, the junction contained 5 bases not matched to a gene. The V gene's germline CDR1 is MGHRA and CDR2 YSYEKL. This CDR3 spans 14 amino acids. The chain combines TRBV4-1 with TRBJ1-1, with 8 bases that match TRBD1. The input for sequencing was CD8+ T cells from peripheral blood mononuclear cells, taken in the second trimester of pregnancy. The clonotype originates from a female donor with multiple sclerosis, enrolled in a pregnancy study. This CDR3 is CASSPGQGGTEAFF. CDR3 nucleotide sequence: TGCGCCAGCAGCCCCGGACAGGGAGGCACTGAAGCTTTCTTT.